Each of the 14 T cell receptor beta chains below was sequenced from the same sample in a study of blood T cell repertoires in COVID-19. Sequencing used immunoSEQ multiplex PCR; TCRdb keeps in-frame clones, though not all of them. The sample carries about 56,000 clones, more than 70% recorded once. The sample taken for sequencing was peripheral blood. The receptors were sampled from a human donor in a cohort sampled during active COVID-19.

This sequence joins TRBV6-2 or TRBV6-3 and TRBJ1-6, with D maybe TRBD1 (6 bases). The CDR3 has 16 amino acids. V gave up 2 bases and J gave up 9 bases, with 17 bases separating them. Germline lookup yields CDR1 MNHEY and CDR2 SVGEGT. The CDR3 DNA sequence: TGTGCCAGCAGTTACCGTTGGACAGCCAATATTTCACCCCTCCACTTT. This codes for CASSYRWTANISPLHF.

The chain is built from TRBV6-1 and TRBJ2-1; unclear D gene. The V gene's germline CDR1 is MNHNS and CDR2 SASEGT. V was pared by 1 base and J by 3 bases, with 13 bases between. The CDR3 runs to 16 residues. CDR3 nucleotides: TGTGCCAGCAGTGAAGAGTCCTCTCCAGACTACAATGAGCAGTTCTTC. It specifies CASSEESSPDYNEQFF.

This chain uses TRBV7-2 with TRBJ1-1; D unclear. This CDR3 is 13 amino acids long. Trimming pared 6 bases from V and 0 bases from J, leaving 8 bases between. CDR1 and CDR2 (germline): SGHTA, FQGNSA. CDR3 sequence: CASSSGMNTEAFF. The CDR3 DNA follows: TGTGCCAGCAGTTCAGGAATGAACACTGAAGCTTTCTTT.

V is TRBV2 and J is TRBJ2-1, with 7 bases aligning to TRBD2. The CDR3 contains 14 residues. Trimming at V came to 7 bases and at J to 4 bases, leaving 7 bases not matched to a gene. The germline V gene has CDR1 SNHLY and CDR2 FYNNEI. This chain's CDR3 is CASKPLARYNEQFF. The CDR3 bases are TGTGCCAGCAAGCCACTAGCGAGGTACAATGAGCAGTTCTTC. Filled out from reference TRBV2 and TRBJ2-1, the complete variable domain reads EPEVTQTPSHQVTQMGQEVILRCVPISNHLYFYWYRQILGQKVEFLVSFYNNEISEKSEIFDDQFSVERPDGSNFTLKIRSTKLEDSAMYFCASKPLARYNEQFFGPGTRLTVL.

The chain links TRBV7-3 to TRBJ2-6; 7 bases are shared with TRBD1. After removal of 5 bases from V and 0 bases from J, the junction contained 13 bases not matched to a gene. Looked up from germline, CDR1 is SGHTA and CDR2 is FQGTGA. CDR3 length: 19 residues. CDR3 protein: CASSITTGSSPSGANVLTF. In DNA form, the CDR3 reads TGTGCCAGCAGCATCACGACAGGGTCCTCCCCCTCTGGGGCCAACGTCCTGACTTTC.

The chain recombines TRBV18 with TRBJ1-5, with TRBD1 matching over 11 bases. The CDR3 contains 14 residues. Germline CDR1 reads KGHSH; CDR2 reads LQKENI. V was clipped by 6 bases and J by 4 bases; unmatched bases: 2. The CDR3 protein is CASSGTGGNQPQHF. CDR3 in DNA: TGTGCCAGCTCCGGGACAGGGGGTAATCAGCCCCAGCATTTT.

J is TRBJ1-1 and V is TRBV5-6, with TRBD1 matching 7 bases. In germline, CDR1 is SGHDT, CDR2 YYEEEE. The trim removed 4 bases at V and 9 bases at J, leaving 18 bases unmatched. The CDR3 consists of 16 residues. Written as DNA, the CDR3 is TGTGCCAGCAGCGCGGGAGGTCCAGGGGGATCGGGAAAAGCTTTCTTT. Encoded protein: CASSAGGPGGSGKAFF. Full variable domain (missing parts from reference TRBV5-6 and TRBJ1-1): DAGVTQSPTHLIKTRGQQVTLRCSPKSGHDTVSWYQQALGQGPQFIFQYYEEEERQRGNFPDRFSGHQFPNYSSELNVNALLLGDSALYLCASSAGGPGGSGKAFFGQGTRLTVV.

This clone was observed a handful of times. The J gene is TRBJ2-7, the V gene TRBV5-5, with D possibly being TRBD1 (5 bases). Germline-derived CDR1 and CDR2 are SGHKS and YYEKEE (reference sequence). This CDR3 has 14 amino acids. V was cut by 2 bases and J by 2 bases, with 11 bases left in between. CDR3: CASSFRTGAYEQYF. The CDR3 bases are TGTGCCAGCAGCTTTCGTACAGGAGCCTACGAGCAGTACTTC.

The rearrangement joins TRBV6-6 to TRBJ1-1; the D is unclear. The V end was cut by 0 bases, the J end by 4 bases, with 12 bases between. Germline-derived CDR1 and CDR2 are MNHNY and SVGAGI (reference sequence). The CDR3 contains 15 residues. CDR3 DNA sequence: TGTGCCAGCAGTTACTCTTTAAGGAGGATCACTGAAGCTTTCTTT. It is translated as CASSYSLRRITEAFF.

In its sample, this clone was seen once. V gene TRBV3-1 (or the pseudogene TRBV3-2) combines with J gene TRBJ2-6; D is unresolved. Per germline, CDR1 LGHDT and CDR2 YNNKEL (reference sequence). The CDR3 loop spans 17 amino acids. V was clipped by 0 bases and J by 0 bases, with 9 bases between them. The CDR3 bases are TGTGCCAGCAGCCAAGATCCAGCGTTCTCTGGGGCCAACGTCCTGACTTTC. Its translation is CASSQDPAFSGANVLTF.

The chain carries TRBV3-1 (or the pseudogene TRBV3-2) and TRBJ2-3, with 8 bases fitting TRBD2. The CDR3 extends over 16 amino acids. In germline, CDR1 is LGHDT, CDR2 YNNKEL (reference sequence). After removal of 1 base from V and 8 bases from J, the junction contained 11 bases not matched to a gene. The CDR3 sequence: CASSQVRGGSPGTQYF. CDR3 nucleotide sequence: TGTGCCAGCAGCCAAGTACGGGGGGGGTCTCCAGGTACGCAGTATTTT.

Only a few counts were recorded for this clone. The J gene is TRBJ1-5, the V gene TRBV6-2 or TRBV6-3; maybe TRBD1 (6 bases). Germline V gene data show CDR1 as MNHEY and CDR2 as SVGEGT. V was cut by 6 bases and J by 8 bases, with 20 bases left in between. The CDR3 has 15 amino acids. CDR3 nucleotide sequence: TGTGCCAGCAGCAGACGGACAGTGGATGGGGAGCCCCAGCATTTT. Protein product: CASSRRTVDGEPQHF.

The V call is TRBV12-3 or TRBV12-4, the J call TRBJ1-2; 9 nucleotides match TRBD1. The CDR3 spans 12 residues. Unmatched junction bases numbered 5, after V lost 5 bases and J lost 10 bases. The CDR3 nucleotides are TGTGCCAGCAGTCCGAGGACAGGGGCCTACACCTTC. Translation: CASSPRTGAYTF.

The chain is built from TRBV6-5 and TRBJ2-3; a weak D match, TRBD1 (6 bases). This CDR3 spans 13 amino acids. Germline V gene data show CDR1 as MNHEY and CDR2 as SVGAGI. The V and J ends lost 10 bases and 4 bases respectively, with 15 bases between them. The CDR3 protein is CATTTGWADTQYF. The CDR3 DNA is TGTGCCACCACGACAGGCTGGGCAGATACGCAGTATTTT.